This T cell receptor beta chain was observed in a study of blood T cells in healthy people across ages. Study-wide results and caveats: Unknown CMV status may confound age-related changes in expanded clones.

The CDR3 extends over 20 amino acids. Trimming pared 6 bases from V and 0 bases from J, leaving 27 bases between. Germline V gene data show CDR1 as DFQATT and CDR2 as SNEGSKA (reference sequence). Alongside a J-beta primer mix, a sample-barcoded 5' primer served in a second PCR lasting about 7 to 11 cycles. TCRdb re-analysed the 5' RACE reads in MiXCR, keeping a single row per CDR3 protein. The data contain approximately 580,000 distinct CDR3 sequences, 20% to 30% of them singletons. Donors gave around 10 milliliters of peripheral blood apiece. A few counts support this clonotype. The antigen is undetermined. This sample also belongs to another study, concerning T cells of mothers and their children.

The sequence was obtained from a boy aged 5-17 years in good health. The material sequenced was blood. The V gene is TRBV20-1, the J gene TRBJ2-6; perhaps TRBD2 as D (5 bases). CDR3 region: CSASSNGRARTLSGANVLTF. The CDR3 nucleotides are TGCAGTGCATCATCAAATGGGAGAGCGAGAACTCTCTCTGGGGCCAACGTCCTGACTTTC.